Presented here are 28 T cell receptor beta chains from one specimen sequenced in a study of cytomegalovirus exposure and HLA in healthy donors. PCR employed 60 Vbeta and 13 Jbeta primers. This table comes from immunoSEQ multiplex PCR, and its TCRdb copy is limited to in-frame clones, with some not included. The table shows approximately 140,000 clones, with more than 75% occurring only once. Sequencing input: PBMCs. These TCRs come from a female donor in good health and CMV-seronegative.

CDR3 region: CASSVPGKCGYTF. The DNA of the CDR3 is TGTGCCAGCAGCGTCCCAGGGAAGTGCGGCTACACCTTC. The genes are TRBV9 and TRBJ1-2; D perhaps matches TRBD1 (5 bases). Deletions cut 2 bases from V and 8 bases from J, with 13 bases between. This CDR3 has 13 amino acids. From germline, CDR1 is SGDLS and CDR2 YYNGEE.

This clone is a singleton in its sample. The chain carries TRBV19 and TRBJ2-7, with TRBD1 identical over 10 bases. V lost 5 bases and J lost 4; bases outside the gene matches: 8. The CDR3 length is 15 residues. Per germline, CDR1 LNHDA and CDR2 SQIVND (reference sequence). The CDR3 is CASSQSGQGKYEQYF. The CDR3 coding sequence is TGTGCCAGTAGTCAGTCGGGACAGGGGAAATACGAGCAGTACTTC.

This rearrangement joins TRBV5-6 to TRBJ2-5; 8 positions match TRBD1. The V gene end was trimmed by 4 bases and the J gene end by 5 bases; junction bases not matched to a gene: 7. Germline CDR1 reads SGHDT; CDR2 reads YYEEEE. The CDR3 runs to 14 residues. CDR3 sequence: CASSGTGLRETQYF. In nucleotides, the CDR3 is TGTGCCAGCAGCGGGACAGGCTTACGGGAGACCCAGTACTTC.

This chain links TRBV6-4 with TRBJ2-2; 8 nucleotides line up with TRBD1. The germline gives CDR1 MRHNA, CDR2 SNTAGT. This CDR3 is 17 amino acids long. With 5 bases clipped from V and 4 bases from J, the junction kept 12 bases outside the gene matches. The CDR3 sequence: CASSTHPRGTGTGELFF. CDR3 DNA sequence: TGTGCCAGCAGTACCCACCCGAGGGGGACAGGCACCGGGGAGCTGTTTTTT.

The chain recombines TRBV19 with TRBJ1-2; D not certain. Trimming shortened V by 7 bases and J by 4 bases, and 19 bases separated the two germline ends. Germline V lookup: CDR1 LNHDA, CDR2 SQIVND (reference sequence). This CDR3 is built from 15 residues. DNA of the CDR3: TGTGCCAGTAACGAACCCCAGGCGAACCTCTATGGCTACACCTTC. Translated, it gives CASNEPQANLYGYTF.

V and J are TRBV19 and TRBJ1-2; 8 bases fit TRBD1. J was trimmed by 0 bases and V by 7 bases; bases with no gene match: 7. This CDR3 region has 15 residues. Germline V gives CDR1 LNHDA, CDR2 SQIVND (reference sequence). CDR3: CASNLGQGANYGYTF. The CDR3 bases are TGTGCCAGTAACCTCGGACAGGGAGCTAACTATGGCTACACCTTC. Combining the CDR3 with reference TRBV19 and TRBJ1-2 gives the whole variable domain DGGITQSPKYLFRKEGQNVTLSCEQNLNHDAMYWYRQDPGQGLRLIYYSQIVNDFQKGDIAEGYSVSREKKESFPLTVTSAQKNPTAFYLCASNLGQGANYGYTFGSGTRLTVV.

The chain uses TRBV11-2 and TRBJ2-7, with 7 bases fitting TRBD1. V shed 4 bases, J shed 2 bases, and the junction held 2 bases outside the gene matches. The CDR3 is made up of 13 amino acids. Germline CDR1 reads SGHAT; CDR2 reads FQNNGV. CDR3 coding DNA: TGTGCCAGCAGCTGGGGACAGACCTACGAGCAGTACTTC. Encoded protein: CASSWGQTYEQYF.

This clone was counted a single time. The rearrangement uses TRBV15 and TRBJ2-7; 9 bases map to TRBD2. Germline loops: CDR1 LNHNV, CDR2 YYDKDF (reference sequence). CDR3 size: 17 residues. The V and J ends lost 0 bases and 0 bases, in that order; junction bases with no gene match: 6. The CDR3 DNA is TGTGCCACCAGCAGAGATAGAGGAGCGGGAGGCTCCTACGAGCAGTACTTC. Translation gives CATSRDRGAGGSYEQYF.

This sequence joins TRBV28 and TRBJ2-3; 7 bases align to TRBD1. V was clipped by 3 bases and J by 3 bases; unmatched bases: 12. Germline CDR1 reads MDHEN; CDR2 reads SYDVKM. The CDR3 is 17 amino acids. The CDR3: CASSFETGPHRTDTQYF. The CDR3 DNA reads as TGTGCCAGCAGTTTTGAGACAGGGCCTCATAGGACAGATACGCAGTATTTT.

This clone was seen only once. The same CDR3 also results from other DNA sequences found in this sample. The chain uses TRBV20-1 and TRBJ2-1; unclear D gene. There are 11 residues in the CDR3. CDR1 DFQATT and CDR2 SNEGSKA come from the germline V gene (reference sequence). Trimming pared 3 bases from V and 5 bases from J, leaving 5 bases between. CDR3 nucleotides: TGCAGTGCTAGGGCAAACAATGAGCAGTTCTTC. It yields the protein CSARANNEQFF.

The chain joins TRBV4-1 to TRBJ2-1; a possible D gene is TRBD2 (6 bases). Germline CDR1 and CDR2: MGHRA and YSYEKL. The V gene lost 4 bases and the J gene lost 7 bases, with 8 bases spanning the gap. The CDR3 is 12 residues long. CDR3 residues: CASSPGGNEQFF. CDR3 sequence (DNA): TGCGCCAGCAGCCCCGGAGGGAATGAGCAGTTCTTC.

The gene calls are TRBV5-4 and TRBJ1-2; D is possibly TRBD1 (6 bases). CDR1 is SGHNT, CDR2 YYREEE, per germline (reference sequence). V lost 4 bases, J lost 1 base, and 14 bases lay in between. The CDR3 totals 15 residues. In nucleotides, the CDR3 is TGTGCCAGCAGCCTGCGACAGGCCCTTAACTATGGCTACACCTTC. Translated: CASSLRQALNYGYTF.

The chain joins TRBV5-1 to TRBJ2-6; 7 bases agree with TRBD1. The junction had 7 bases not matched to a gene; V was cut back by 3 bases and J by 4 bases. Germline lookup yields CDR1 SGHRS and CDR2 YFSETQ. This CDR3 region has 16 residues. CDR3 protein: CASSSFTGAGANVLTF. CDR3 nucleotides: TGCGCCAGCAGCTCTTTTACAGGGGCAGGGGCCAACGTCCTGACTTTC.

The chain is built from TRBV11-2 and TRBJ1-2; 8 bases are shared with TRBD1. Germline CDR1 is SGHAT and CDR2 is FQNNGV. The J segment lost 7 bases and the V segment lost 6 bases, leaving 4 bases of the junction unmatched. This CDR3 contains 12 residues. The CDR3 DNA sequence: TGTGCCAGCAGACGGACAGGGTCTGGCTACACCTTC. It translates to CASRRTGSGYTF. Full variable domain (outside the CDR3, taken from reference TRBV11-2 and TRBJ1-2): EAGVAQSPRYKIIEKRQSVAFWCNPISGHATLYWYQQILGQGPKLLIQFQNNGVVDDSQLPKDRFSAERLKGVDSTLKIQPAKLEDSAVYLCASRRTGSGYTFGSGTRLTVV.

In DNA, the CDR3 is TGTGCCACCAGCAGGGGACTAGCGGGAGTTGGAGAGCAGTTCTTC. Translated: CATSRGLAGVGEQFF. This chain uses TRBV15 with TRBJ2-1, with 14 bases that match TRBD2. This CDR3 is 15 amino acids long. The V gene's germline CDR1 is LNHNV and CDR2 YYDKDF (reference sequence). V dropped 3 bases and J dropped 10; count of bases not matched to a gene: 5.

CDR3 nucleotides: TGTGCCAGCAGCCCATGGGGCACCGCTGGAAACACCATATATTTT. It codes for CASSPWGTAGNTIYF. This sequence joins TRBV7-2 and TRBJ1-3; possibly TRBD1 for D (5 bases). CDR1 is SGHTA, CDR2 FQGNSA, per germline. V was pared by 5 bases and J by 2 bases, with 13 bases between. This CDR3 comprises 15 residues.

The chain employs TRBV7-2 and TRBJ2-1; D is uncertain. Germline loops: CDR1 SGHTA, CDR2 FQGNSA. V was clipped by 5 bases and J by 7 bases, with 9 bases between them. CDR3 length equals 12 residues. The CDR3 DNA reads TGTGCCAGCAGCCATAGCTGGAATGAGCAGTTCTTC. Its translation: CASSHSWNEQFF.

This clone was seen once. The gene calls are TRBV19 and TRBJ2-7; TRBD1 agrees at 7 bases. Trimming at V came to 5 bases and at J to 3 bases, leaving 10 bases not matched to a gene. The CDR3 spans 15 residues. Germline lookup yields CDR1 LNHDA and CDR2 SQIVND (reference sequence). As DNA, the CDR3 is TGTGCCAGTAGTGCCCCCGGGACAGCCTTCTACGAGCAGTACTTC. It translates to CASSAPGTAFYEQYF.

This clone has just a few counts. This chain joins TRBV4-1 and TRBJ1-2; 8 positions agree with TRBD1. The CDR3 has 16 amino acids. CDR1 is MGHRA and CDR2 is YSYEKL in the germline V gene. Trimming took 4 bases from V and 0 from J; bases not matched to a gene: 7. The CDR3 protein is CASSPGQGPTNYGYTF. CDR3 DNA: TGCGCCAGCAGCCCAGGACAGGGCCCTACTAACTATGGCTACACCTTC.

This clone was observed a single time. The genes are TRBV9 and TRBJ1-3; 9 bases align to TRBD1. Trimming cost V 2 bases and J 1 base; bases outside gene matches: 4. This CDR3 is 16 amino acids long. Germline CDR1 SGDLS, CDR2 YYNGEE. The CDR3 loop is CASSVSGTGSGNTIYF. CDR3 sequence (DNA): TGTGCCAGCAGCGTCTCCGGGACAGGGTCTGGAAACACCATATATTTT.

The chain is built from TRBV4-1 and TRBJ1-5; D ambiguous. Between the trimmed V and J ends, which lost 4 bases and 0 bases, there was a span of 13 bases. Germline V gives CDR1 MGHRA, CDR2 YSYEKL. The CDR3 totals 16 residues. CDR3 DNA: TGCGCCAGCAGCCCCCCCGGGATGAATAGCAATCAGCCCCAGCATTTT. Protein product: CASSPPGMNSNQPQHF.

The chain recombines TRBV5-4 with TRBJ2-7; tentative D call: TRBD2 (7 bases). CDR3 size: 15 residues. V lost 2 bases and J lost 3, with 15 bases in between. CDR1 SGHNT and CDR2 YYREEE come from the germline V gene (reference sequence). CDR3 sequence (DNA): TGTGCCAGCAGCTTAGGAGGGGAGGGGGTCTACGAGCAGTACTTC. Amino acid sequence: CASSLGGEGVYEQYF.

This rearrangement joins TRBV11-3 to TRBJ2-7; perhaps TRBD1 as D (6 bases). Trimming pared 4 bases from V and 12 bases from J, leaving 19 bases between. Germline V gene sequence: CDR1 SGHNT, CDR2 YENEEA. The CDR3 sequence is 13 residues long. The CDR3 spells CASSSTGTIEAYF. CDR3 coding DNA: TGTGCCAGCAGCTCTACCGGGACAATAGAAGCGTACTTC.

The chain combines TRBV7-9 with TRBJ2-7; no reliable D call. CDR3 length: 14 residues. V was cut by 5 bases and J by 2 bases, with 13 bases left in between. Germline V gives CDR1 SEHNR, CDR2 FQNEAQ (reference sequence). This CDR3 is CASSPGQRTYEQYF. CDR3 DNA: TGTGCCAGCAGCCCCGGTCAGAGGACCTACGAGCAGTACTTC.

The CDR3 region is CASSLTGYGYTF. CDR3 nucleotides: TGTGCCAGCAGCTTAACGGGATATGGCTACACCTTC. The gene calls are TRBV7-2 and TRBJ1-2; D ambiguous. The V gene's germline CDR1 is SGHTA and CDR2 FQGNSA. CDR3 size: 12 residues. V was pared by 2 bases and J by 5 bases, with 6 bases between.

The J gene is TRBJ2-5, the V gene TRBV5-1, with TRBD2 matching 12 bases. CDR3 length equals 15 residues. Trimming removed 0 bases from V and 5 bases from J; junction bases left unmatched: 2. Germline values: CDR1 SGHRS, CDR2 YFSETQ. CDR3 region: CASSLGTSGRETQYF. CDR3 nucleotides: TGCGCCAGCAGCTTGGGAACTAGCGGGAGGGAGACCCAGTACTTC.

This clone was counted a single time. The V call is TRBV6-6, the J call TRBJ1-2, with 7 bases lining up with TRBD1. V was pared by 2 bases and J by 2 bases, with 2 bases of the junction left unmatched. Germline values: CDR1 MNHNY, CDR2 SVGAGI (reference sequence). The CDR3 has 14 amino acids. The CDR3 sequence is CASSYGTVNYGYTF. The CDR3 DNA sequence: TGTGCCAGCAGTTACGGGACAGTGAACTATGGCTACACCTTC.

The chain joins TRBV27 to TRBJ2-3, with 11 bases that match TRBD2. V trimming: 0 bases; J trimming: 6 bases; junction bases outside the gene matches: 8. The germline CDR1 and CDR2 sequences are MNHEY and SMNVEV (reference sequence). The CDR3 runs to 17 residues. The CDR3 bases are TGTGCCAGCAGTTTATCGGCTAGCGGGGGGCCTCTGGATACGCAGTATTTT. Amino acids: CASSLSASGGPLDTQYF.